These 29 T cell receptor beta chains were all obtained from the same sample, sequenced in a study of low-dose radiotherapy and immunotherapy resistance in tumors. cDNA synthesis used a TRAV/TRBV-specific primer set for both chains. TCR amplification involved about 21 PCR cycles with a constant-region primer and V-primer adapter. One entry per CDR3 protein results from TCRdb running MiXCR on the reads. The sample includes 100,000 or so distinct CDR3 sequences, more than 20% seen only once; the top ten take roughly 4%. Time point given: after trial treatment. This sample's treatment: LDRT plus nivolumab, ipilimumab, low-dose cyclophosphamide and aspirin (RACIN trial). The sequences come from PBMCs, collected after low-dose radiotherapy plus immunotherapy. Receptor source: a male donor with prostate cancer.

As concerns this clonotype: Given a much more abundant clone one base away, this may be a read error. The genes are TRBV6-2 or TRBV6-3 and TRBJ2-7; tentatively, D is TRBD1 (5 bases). The V and J ends lost 8 bases and 5 bases respectively, with 19 bases between them. This CDR3 comprises 14 residues. Germline-derived CDR1 and CDR2 are MNHEY and SVGEGT. CDR3 sequence: CASRLLFQGNEQYF. CDR3 coding DNA: TGTGCCAGCCGACTCCTGTTTCAGGGTAACGAGCAGTACTTC.

This clonotype was seen a single time. It may be a read error: a sequence one base away is much more abundant. The rearrangement joins TRBV27 to TRBJ2-2; the D gene is possibly TRBD1 (5 bases). V lost 8 bases, J lost 4 bases, and 20 bases lay in between. The CDR3 length is 16 residues. Germline loops: CDR1 MNHEY, CDR2 SMNVEV (reference sequence). The CDR3 loop reads CASHWIGDTGTGELFF. CDR3 in DNA: TGTGCCAGCCATTGGATAGGGGATACAGGCACCGGGGAGCTGTTTTTT.

This clonotype was recorded at least ten times. This chain links TRBV5-6 with TRBJ2-5, with 10 bases matching TRBD2. In germline, CDR1 is SGHDT, CDR2 YYEEEE. V shed 3 bases and J 2 bases; nucleotides not matched to a gene: 7. This CDR3 comprises 16 residues. CDR3 residues: CASSSKLAGIQETQYF. CDR3 coding DNA: TGTGCCAGCAGCTCCAAACTAGCGGGGATACAAGAGACCCAGTACTTC.

Turning to this clonotype: A far larger clone is a single base away, which makes a read error likely. The rearrangement links TRBV30 to TRBJ2-1; D is ambiguous. Trimming cost V 5 bases and J 10 bases, with 12 bases left between them. Germline V gives CDR1 GTSNPN, CDR2 SVGIG (reference sequence). The CDR3 spans 11 residues. CDR3 amino acids: CAWALGLEQFF. As DNA, the CDR3 is TGTGCCTGGGCCCTCGGGCTCGAGCAGTTCTTC.

This clonotype has at least ten counts. The chain couples TRBV10-3 to TRBJ1-4; TRBD1 might be the D (6 bases). This CDR3 has 13 residues. V gave up 4 bases and J gave up 8 bases, with 11 bases separating them. Germline loops: CDR1 ENHRY, CDR2 SYGVKD. Here the CDR3 reads CAISGGGGEKLFF. The CDR3 DNA reads TGTGCCATCAGTGGAGGAGGGGGAGAAAAACTGTTTTTT.

The sample holds many counts of this clonotype. The chain has TRBV19 and TRBJ1-5; 9 nucleotides agree with TRBD1. Germline V CDR1 and CDR2: LNHDA, SQIVND (reference sequence). The junction had 4 bases not matched to a gene; V was cut back by 6 bases and J by 4 bases. The CDR3 contains 14 residues. The CDR3 spells CASRSTGGNQPQHF. In nucleotides, the CDR3 is TGTGCCAGTAGGTCGACAGGGGGAAATCAGCCCCAGCATTTT.

This clonotype was counted many times. DNA of the CDR3: TGTGCCAGCAGAAGACTAGCGGGGAACTACGAGCAGTACTTC. Translation: CASRRLAGNYEQYF. The V call is TRBV6-2 or TRBV6-3, the J call TRBJ2-7, with 11 bases identical to TRBD2. Germline-derived CDR1 and CDR2 are MNHEY and SVGEGT. The J segment lost 3 bases and the V segment lost 6 bases, leaving 4 bases of the junction unmatched. The CDR3 is 14 amino acids.

This clonotype was seen repeatedly, ten times or more. The gene calls are TRBV27 and TRBJ1-2; D is unclear. This CDR3 is 9 amino acids long. V was shortened by 8 bases and J by 4 bases, with 2 bases between the two germline ends. Germline lookup yields CDR1 MNHEY and CDR2 SMNVEV (reference sequence). CDR3: CASLYGYTF. The CDR3 DNA follows: TGTGCCAGCCTCTATGGCTACACCTTC.

This clonotype has a count of ten or more. This rearrangement joins TRBV30 to TRBJ2-4; D is ambiguous. Per germline, CDR1 GTSNPN and CDR2 SVGIG (reference sequence). V lost 0 bases, J lost 8 bases, and 8 bases lay in between. The CDR3 totals 12 residues. The CDR3 sequence is CAWSVTSDIQYF. The DNA for the CDR3 is TGTGCCTGGAGTGTAACCAGCGACATTCAGTACTTC.

This clonotype was found many times. Here the CDR3 reads CASSLAGRVSYEQYF. The CDR3 nucleotides read TGTGCCAGCAGTTTGGCGGGCAGGGTATCCTACGAGCAGTACTTC. The chain links TRBV28 to TRBJ2-7; TRBD1 or TRBD2 may be the D gene (5 bases each). This CDR3 spans 15 amino acids. V was pared by 3 bases and J by 1 base, with 13 bases between. CDR1 and CDR2 from the germline V gene are MDHEN and SYDVKM.

A note on this clonotype: This may arise from a read error, as a much more abundant clone is one base away. This chain links TRBV7-6 with TRBJ2-3; D may be TRBD1 (5 bases). The germline CDR1 and CDR2 sequences are SGHVS and FNYEAQ. V was trimmed by 5 bases and J by 1 base, leaving 10 bases between them. The CDR3 runs to 14 residues. The CDR3 protein is CASSLQTGTDTQYF. The DNA for the CDR3 is TGTGCCAGCAGCCTCCAGACAGGCACAGATACGCAGTATTTT.

The sample holds many counts of this clonotype. The chain couples TRBV6-2 or TRBV6-3 to TRBJ2-2; possibly TRBD2 for D (6 bases). Germline V gene lookup returns CDR1 MNHEY and CDR2 SVGEGT. The CDR3 runs to 19 residues. V dropped 4 bases and J dropped 0 bases, with 21 bases sitting between them. The CDR3 spells CASSFQSFGGTANTGELFF. As DNA, the CDR3 is TGTGCCAGCAGTTTTCAAAGCTTCGGAGGGACCGCGAACACCGGGGAGCTGTTTTTT.

This clonotype occurred many times. The V gene is TRBV19, the J gene TRBJ2-6; 7 bases fit TRBD1. V lost 6 bases, J lost 14 bases, and 10 bases stayed unmatched. The CDR3 is 13 amino acids. Germline V gene data show CDR1 as LNHDA and CDR2 as SQIVND (reference sequence). The CDR3 bases are TGTGCCAGTAGAAATAGGGGGCCATCCCTCCTGACTTTC. Amino acid sequence: CASRNRGPSLLTF.

Ten or more counts support this clonotype. The rearrangement links TRBV7-8 to TRBJ2-5; the D is unclear. The length of the CDR3 is 16 residues. CDR1 is SGHVS, CDR2 FQNEAQ, per germline. V gave up 0 bases and J gave up 7 bases, with 18 bases separating them. The CDR3 DNA reads TGTGCCAGCAGCTTAGCGCTTAGTCTAGGGCCGGGGACCCAGTACTTC. This translates into CASSLALSLGPGTQYF.

This clonotype was seen many times. The chain links TRBV20-1 to TRBJ1-5; D is unresolved. CDR3 size: 13 residues. Trimming took off 6 bases at V and 6 bases at J, with 15 bases between the two ends. Germline CDR1 and CDR2: DFQATT and SNEGSKA (reference sequence). The CDR3 DNA reads as TGCAGTGCACGGAATGAGCGGAGTCAGCCCCAGCATTTT. Residues: CSARNERSQPQHF.

This clonotype was observed at least ten times. The chain carries TRBV2 and TRBJ2-2; TRBD1 might be the D (6 bases). The CDR3 runs 15 residues. The germline V gene has CDR1 SNHLY and CDR2 FYNNEI. Trimming shortened V by 3 bases and J by 7 bases, and 15 bases separated the two germline ends. Here the CDR3 DNA reads TGTGCCAGCAGTGAGGACAGTCACCTCGGCGGGGAGCTGTTTTTT. Amino acid sequence: CASSEDSHLGGELFF.

In its sample, this clonotype was seen many times. The rearrangement joins TRBV21-1 to TRBJ1-5; the listed D gene, TRBD1, was not tested against the DNA. TRBV21-1 is described as a pseudogene. CDR3 length equals 15 residues. The CDR3 nucleotides read TGTGCCAGCAGCACCCCCTTGCCGGGCAATCAGCCCCAGCATTTT. This sequence encodes CASSTPLPGNQPQHF.

This clonotype was seen ten or more times. The V and J genes are TRBV12-3 or TRBV12-4 and TRBJ1-1; D is unclear. This CDR3 comprises 11 residues. V lost 3 bases and J 7 bases, leaving 6 bases between the germline ends. CDR3 loop: CASSFGNEAFF. The CDR3 DNA sequence: TGTGCCAGCAGTTTCGGCAATGAAGCTTTCTTT.

A note on this clonotype: A read error is likely here: a far larger clone is one base away. V gene TRBV7-9 combines with J gene TRBJ1-4; no clear D. Looked up from germline, CDR1 is SEHNR and CDR2 is FQNEAQ (reference sequence). The V end was cut by 3 bases, the J end by 4 bases, with 12 bases between. CDR3 length equals 15 residues. The CDR3 reads CASSLAGRGNEKLFF. The DNA for the CDR3 is TGTGCCAGCAGCTTGGCAGGTCGTGGTAATGAAAAACTGTTTTTT. The complete variable domain, with remaining parts taken from reference TRBV7-9 and TRBJ1-4, reads DTGVSQNPRHKITKRGQNVTFRCDPISEHNRLYWYRQTLGQGPEFLTYFQNEAQLEKSRLLSDRFSAERPKGSFSTLEIQRTEQGDSAMYLCASSLAGRGNEKLFFGSGTQLSVL.

This clonotype occurred many times. This chain uses TRBV3-1 with TRBJ2-3; the match to TRBD2 covers 8 bases. The CDR3 is made up of 12 amino acids. Germline CDR1 is LGHDT and CDR2 is YNNKEL (reference sequence). Written as DNA, the CDR3 is TGTGCGGCGGGGGGAAGCACAGATACGCAGTATTTT. Translated: CAAGGSTDTQYF.

This clonotype was observed at least ten times. The genes are TRBV7-2 and TRBJ1-2, with TRBD1 matching 7 bases. Germline V CDR1 and CDR2: SGHTA, FQGNSA. V was pared by 1 base and J by 4 bases, with 3 bases of the junction left unmatched. This CDR3 region has 14 residues. CDR3 residues: CASSLVGQSYGYTF. DNA of the CDR3: TGTGCCAGCAGCTTAGTGGGACAGAGCTATGGCTACACCTTC. Full variable domain (rest looked up from reference TRBV7-2 and TRBJ1-2): GAGVSQSPSNKVTEKGKDVELRCDPISGHTALYWYRQSLGQGLEFLIYFQGNSAPDKSGLPSDRFSAERTGGSVSTLTIQRTQQEDSAVYLCASSLVGQSYGYTFGSGTRLTVV.

This clonotype occurred once. This chain's CDR3 is CSVETGTSGRALYEQFF. The CDR3 region has the DNA TGCAGCGTTGAAACCGGGACTAGCGGGAGGGCCTTGTATGAGCAGTTCTTC. The chain uses TRBV29-1 and TRBJ2-1; the match to TRBD2 covers 16 bases. The CDR3 runs to 17 residues. Looked up from germline, CDR1 is SQVTM and CDR2 is ANQGSEA. V gave up 2 bases and J gave up 8 bases; unmatched junction bases: 9.

This clonotype was counted many times. The V call is TRBV7-6, the J call TRBJ2-1; the D is unclear. The germline CDR1 and CDR2 sequences are SGHVS and FNYEAQ. Trimming removed 4 bases from V and 9 bases from J, with 13 bases in between. The CDR3 totals 13 residues. The CDR3 spells CASSSSTTGEQFF. The CDR3 DNA follows: TGTGCCAGCAGCTCTTCAACTACGGGTGAGCAGTTCTTC.

This clonotype was detected ten times or more. The chain recombines TRBV6-5 with TRBJ2-7; 8 nucleotides match TRBD1. Germline lookup yields CDR1 MNHEY and CDR2 SVGAGI. The CDR3 totals 13 residues. V gave up 5 bases and J gave up 7 bases; unmatched junction bases: 7. CDR3 nucleotides: TGTGCCAGCAGTGGACAGGGCACAGGGGAGCAGTACTTC. It translates to CASSGQGTGEQYF.

This clonotype was seen at least ten times. The chain links TRBV6-5 to TRBJ1-5; weak D call: TRBD1 (5 bases). The ends were cut back, 6 bases at V and 3 bases at J, with 12 bases in the middle. The CDR3 has 14 residues. Germline lookup yields CDR1 MNHEY and CDR2 SVGAGI. CDR3 in DNA: TGTGCCAGCAGCCCCGGGGGAGTCAATCAGCCCCAGCATTTT. Translated, it gives CASSPGGVNQPQHF.

This clonotype was counted ten times or more. The gene calls are TRBV27 and TRBJ2-6; D gene uncertain. Trimming stripped 8 bases from V and 4 bases from J, with 9 bases between. The CDR3 loop spans 13 amino acids. CDR1 and CDR2 (germline): MNHEY, SMNVEV (reference sequence). CDR3 DNA: TGTGCCAGCCGTCTGACGGGGGCCAACGTCCTGACTTTC. It is translated as CASRLTGANVLTF.

This clonotype occurred once. A far larger clone is only one base removed, so a read error is likely. The rearrangement joins TRBV9 to TRBJ2-3, with D possibly TRBD2 on 5 matching bases. CDR3 size: 15 residues. Deletions cut 9 bases from V and 1 base from J, with 18 bases between. CDR1 is SGDLS, CDR2 YYNGEE, per germline. CDR3 sequence reads: CATSVSGGGTDTQYF. As DNA, the CDR3 is TGTGCCACCAGTGTCAGCGGAGGTGGCACAGATACGCAGTATTTT. Based on the CDR3 plus reference TRBV9 and TRBJ2-3, the full variable domain is DSGVTQTPKHLITATGQRVTLRCSPRSGDLSVYWYQQSLDQGLQFLIQYYNGEERAKGNILERFSAQQFPDLHSELNLSSLELGDSALYFCATSVSGGGTDTQYFGPGTRLTVL.

This clonotype occurred many times. V gene TRBV13 combines with J gene TRBJ2-3; D gene uncertain. Germline assignment: CDR1 PRHDT and CDR2 FYEKMQ (reference sequence). This CDR3 region has 15 residues. Trimming pared 2 bases from V and 1 base from J, leaving 10 bases between. CDR3 region: CASSLQIGGTDTQYF. CDR3 DNA sequence: TGTGCCAGCAGCTTACAAATTGGGGGCACAGATACGCAGTATTTT.

The table lists this clonotype with many counts. The gene calls are TRBV7-2 and TRBJ2-3; 9 nucleotides line up with TRBD2. The V gene end was trimmed by 3 bases and the J gene end by 4 bases; junction bases not matched to a gene: 11. This CDR3 spans 17 amino acids. Germline V gene lookup returns CDR1 SGHTA and CDR2 FQGNSA. Written as DNA, the CDR3 is TGTGCCAGCAGCTTTCCTTCCTGGCTAGCGGGGTCAGATACGCAGTATTTT. It translates to CASSFPSWLAGSDTQYF.